The text below deals with one T cell receptor beta chain. The antigen is unknown. The data were taken from a study of T cells in Graves' hyperthyroidism and ophthalmopathy. Patients with uncontrolled infections, other autoimmune diseases, pregnancy or lactation were excluded. Clinical symptoms, serum thyroxine and TRAb, thyroid ultrasound and orbital computed tomography were used for the diagnoses. Amplification of TCR beta CDR3 regions was performed using RNA transcripts as template. First-round RT-PCR of the TCR CDR3 relied on the HTBI primer set. MiXCR was run by TCRdb on the multiplex PCR reads, yielding one entry per CDR3 protein. Of 550,000 to 700,000 distinct CDR3 sequences in the sample, about 43% were seen once. The V gene's germline CDR1 is SGDLS and CDR2 YYNGEE. After removal of 4 bases from V and 0 bases from J, the junction contained 5 bases not matched to a gene. CDR3 length equals 16 residues.

Study-level findings and limits: Ophthalmopathy prediction by the model preceded onset by a median approximately six months. Ophthalmopathy could be told apart from stable hyperthyroidism with a 13 V-J model.

Material for sequencing was peripheral blood or thyroid tissue (not recorded which). The chain couples TRBV9 to TRBJ2-2; the match to TRBD1 covers 8 bases. The clonotype comes from an adult woman with Graves' disease, either hyperthyroidism or ophthalmopathy (not recorded which). Here the CDR3 DNA reads TGTGCCAGCAGCACACCGGGACAGGCGAACACCGGGGAGCTGTTTTTT. It encodes CASSTPGQANTGELFF.